This T cell receptor beta chain came from a study of shared clonotypes between healthy human individuals (dated by TCRdb to 2020 to 2022). About the full investigation: The cohort comprised a couple of women and three men aged 18 to 49 years. Leukapheresis yielded between about 0.94 and 10 billion PBMCs per donor. Libraries were prepared and TCR repertoires were sequenced by different laboratories using diverse techniques, in order to increase sequencing depth and limit assay-specific biases. To estimate repertoire size and how much clonotype sharing occurs between individuals, the study deeply sequenced the blood TCR repertoires of about five healthy adults. Per donor, three plates each were used for CD4 naive and CD4 memory, two for CD8 naive, and one for CD8 memory.

From a lookup of the germline V gene, CDR1 and CDR2 are SGHTA and FQGNSA. The CDR3 measures 17 amino acids from cysteine to phenylalanine. Just the 51-base CDR3 DNA is kept, in frame starting at base 1. The junction shows trimming of 2 bases on V and 1 base on J, plus 17 bases between the germline ends. As for this clone: Which antigen it targets is not known. Base qualities are not at hand, and no much larger clone is one base apart.

Using the deep immunoSEQ assay, TCR CDR3 regions were amplified from genomic DNA by multiplex PCR. Genomic DNA extracted from each cell subset was distributed evenly over all wells of several immunoSEQ 96-well plates, and each plate served as one replicate. For sorted subsets, around 0.2 ug of genomic DNA, equivalent to 25,000 to 30,000 T cell genomes, went into each replicate PCR. The purified libraries were quantified using a Qubit 3.0 fluorometer, sized with a Bioanalyzer 2100, and then quantified again using the KAPA Library Quantification kit. Every immunoSEQ 96-well plate was sequenced on a dedicated single-read 150-cycle Illumina NextSeq 550 flow cell. In the paper's pipeline: Because only junctional sequences without quality scores were contained in the immunoSEQ output, filtering matching that applied to full-length reads could not be performed. Sequences were annotated with PyIR, a Python wrapper for IgBLAST v1.9, and V/J genes and CDR3 were assigned using IMGT germline references. Reads were removed for weak V/J assignments (E-value above 1e-6), missing CDR3, stop codons, out-of-frame junctions, or ambiguous translated residues. V3J clonotypes were defined as sequences sharing an identical inferred V gene, J gene, and CDR3 amino acid sequence. Percentage overlap between repertoires was calculated by dividing the number of shared unique clonotypes by the size of the smaller repertoire. Richness of each repertoire was evaluated using RTK rarefaction, the Chao1 estimator, and Recon v2.1 estimates of unobserved clonotypes. OLGA was used to compute generation probabilities for all TCRbeta clonotypes that the gDNA method yielded from a handful of donors. Sourced from immuneACCESS, this table was stored by TCRdb with only in-frame sequences that have V and J called. A share of the clones is absent; for the studies checked, an unresolved V gene accounts for under half, and the remainder has no known explanation. V, J and clone size derive from that table, while D and trimming were established from the DNA sequence. The sample yields under 1 million clones; 96% were counted once. In total, the top ten clones hold around 0.21% of the sample.

CD8 naive samples were obtained by positive selection for CCR7 among CD45RO-negative cells, yielding a CD45RA+CCR7+ population from which TemRA cells were excluded. The donors were healthy, HIV-negative adults with no recently reported acute infections or vaccinations. Only Caucasian adults living in Nashville, Tennessee, USA were represented among the donors. Blood was collected by leukapheresis, and PBMCs were isolated by Ficoll-Histopaque density gradient centrifugation and then cryopreserved in liquid nitrogen vapor phase. Analytical flow cytometry was used to check the purity and quantity of each magnetically sorted T cell population. Each sorted fraction had its genomic DNA isolated and then quantified by UV absorbance on a Nanodrop 2000c. Results and caveats for the whole study, not just this receptor: Sampling was limited to blood, and TCR repertoires in tissue likely differ from TCR repertoires in blood. Compared with non-shared clonotypes, clonotypes shared by all four sorted-subset donors had higher generation probabilities. Sharing across several donors was observed for about 4.8% of naive CD4, less than 4% of naive CD8, roughly 2.3% of memory CD4, and approximately 0.41% of memory CD8 clonotypes. Because the study included a small number of donors, the genetic and exposure-history diversity represented was limited. Pairwise subsampling led to the expectation that sequencing depth would affect the degree of clonotype sharing among donors. Larger estimated clonotype richness was generally found for naive subsets than for memory subsets. Rarefaction of sorted-subset datasets indicated incomplete sequencing despite the large sequencing depth.

The V gene is TRBV7-2 and the J gene is TRBJ1-1, with the identity of the D gene unclear. Input material: naive CD8+ T cells sorted from blood. In light of the paper, this sample's cell subset or site label describes: CD45RA+CCR7+. This TCR came from a man between 25 and 39 years old in good health. The CDR3 amino acid sequence is: CASSLSFLESRNTEAFF. Read as DNA, the sequence is TGTGCCAGCAGCTTATCATTCCTTGAGTCCAGGAACACTGAAGCTTTCTTT.